Each of the 14 T cell receptor beta chains below was sequenced from the same sample in a study of cytomegalovirus exposure and HLA in healthy donors. The data were produced by immunoSEQ multiplex PCR, yet TCRdb's version contains in-frame clones alone and is incomplete. The sample consists of fewer than 400,000 clones, roughly 90% of them appearing once. Sequences were obtained from PBMCs. The receptors shown here come from a man aged 30 to 45 in good health and CMV-seronegative.

The rearrangement joins TRBV4-1 to TRBJ1-2; 9 bases map to TRBD1. Germline loops: CDR1 MGHRA, CDR2 YSYEKL. The ends lost 6 bases at V and 4 bases at J; junction bases unmatched: 3. This CDR3 has 13 amino acids. This CDR3 is CASSPGQGYGYTF. The CDR3 DNA reads TGCGCCAGCAGTCCGGGACAGGGCTATGGCTACACCTTC.

This clone was counted a single time. V gene TRBV30 combines with J gene TRBJ1-1; 10 bases are shared with TRBD1. V was pared by 1 base and J by 4 bases, with 9 bases of the junction left unmatched. Per the germline V gene, CDR1 is GTSNPN and CDR2 is SVGIG (reference sequence). The CDR3 sequence is 16 residues long. This CDR3 reads CAWSDITGTGATEAFF. The CDR3 DNA follows: TGTGCCTGGAGTGACATTACCGGGACAGGGGCCACTGAAGCTTTCTTT.

This sequence joins TRBV9 and TRBJ2-3, with a tentative D call TRBD2 (5 bases). The length of the CDR3 is 15 residues. V lost 4 bases to trimming and J lost 0 bases, with 12 bases between them. The germline V gene encodes CDR1 SGDLS and CDR2 YYNGEE. For the CDR3, the DNA is TGTGCCAGCAGCCCCTTTGGCGGGAGCACAGATACGCAGTATTTT. Amino acids: CASSPFGGSTDTQYF.

The DNA of the CDR3 is TGTGCCAGCAGCTTCACTAGCGGGGTAGAGACCCAGTACTTC. Translated: CASSFTSGVETQYF. This rearrangement joins TRBV7-8 to TRBJ2-5; 10 bases line up with TRBD2. The CDR3 extends over 14 amino acids. V gave up 3 bases and J gave up 4 bases; unmatched junction bases: 2. Germline V gene sequence: CDR1 SGHVS, CDR2 FQNEAQ.

The rearrangement joins TRBV5-1 to TRBJ1-2, with a possible D match to TRBD1 (5 bases). CDR1 SGHRS and CDR2 YFSETQ come from the germline V gene. The CDR3 is 13 residues long. V was pared by 2 bases and J by 4 bases, with 9 bases between. The CDR3 DNA reads as TGCGCCAGCAGCTTACAGGTTACCTATGGCTACACCTTC. This translates into CASSLQVTYGYTF.

The chain links TRBV19 to TRBJ1-1, with TRBD1 matching over 7 bases. Per the germline V gene, CDR1 is LNHDA and CDR2 is SQIVND (reference sequence). The CDR3 covers 18 residues. Losses at the gene ends were 5 bases for V and 0 bases for J; bases not matched to a gene: 15. CDR3 in amino acids: CASSLGRDRRTMNTEAFF. The CDR3 DNA follows: TGTGCCAGTAGTCTAGGACGGGACAGACGAACCATGAACACTGAAGCTTTCTTT.

V gene TRBV9 combines with J gene TRBJ1-4; 10 bases map to TRBD1. This CDR3 is built from 16 residues. Looked up from germline, CDR1 is SGDLS and CDR2 is YYNGEE. Trimming took 3 bases from V and 6 from J; bases not matched to a gene: 8. Written as DNA, the CDR3 is TGTGCCAGCAGCGAACTATCCGGGACAGGGGATGAAAAACTGTTTTTT. Translating gives CASSELSGTGDEKLFF. The full variable domain, completed using reference TRBV9 and TRBJ1-4, is DSGVTQTPKHLITATGQRVTLRCSPRSGDLSVYWYQQSLDQGLQFLIQYYNGEERAKGNILERFSAQQFPDLHSELNLSSLELGDSALYFCASSELSGTGDEKLFFGSGTQLSVL.

This sequence joins TRBV9 and TRBJ2-1, with 9 bases lining up with TRBD2. The CDR3 consists of 17 residues. In germline, CDR1 is SGDLS, CDR2 YYNGEE. Losses at the gene ends were 3 bases for V and 10 bases for J; bases not matched to a gene: 17. The CDR3: CASSDSLLAGTLIEQFF. The CDR3 region has the DNA TGTGCCAGCAGCGACTCCTTACTAGCGGGTACTCTAATAGAGCAGTTCTTC.

The chain couples TRBV5-8 to TRBJ2-5; D remains unclear. V shed 2 bases and J shed 1 base, with 9 bases lying between them. The length of the CDR3 is 14 residues. Germline V lookup: CDR1 SGHTS, CDR2 YDEGEE. CDR3 protein: CASSFWSSQETQYF. The CDR3 region has the DNA TGTGCCAGCAGCTTCTGGTCGAGCCAAGAGACCCAGTACTTC.

V usage is TRBV19 and J usage is TRBJ2-7, with TRBD1 matching over 7 bases. V lost 0 bases, J lost 5 bases, and 10 bases stayed unmatched. The CDR3 runs 16 residues. In germline, CDR1 is LNHDA, CDR2 SQIVND (reference sequence). The CDR3 is CASSIEVGQGDHEQYF. CDR3 sequence (DNA): TGTGCCAGTAGTATAGAAGTTGGTCAGGGGGACCACGAGCAGTACTTC.

This clone has just one count. The genes are TRBV5-1 and TRBJ2-7; possibly TRBD1 for D (6 bases). V shed 3 bases and J shed 0 bases, with 10 bases lying between them. Germline CDR1 is SGHRS and CDR2 is YFSETQ. The length of the CDR3 is 14 residues. The DNA of the CDR3 is TGCGCCAGCAGCTACGGACAGTACTCCTACGAGCAGTACTTC. It encodes CASSYGQYSYEQYF.

The chain has TRBV6-5 and TRBJ1-1, with TRBD1 matching over 8 bases. The J segment lost 4 bases and the V segment lost 6 bases, leaving 10 bases of the junction unmatched. Germline assignment: CDR1 MNHEY and CDR2 SVGAGI. The CDR3 consists of 15 residues. Written as DNA, the CDR3 is TGTGCCAGCAGATCCCGGACAGGGATCGGCACTGAAGCTTTCTTT. It yields the protein CASRSRTGIGTEAFF.

The genes are TRBV10-3 and TRBJ1-1, with D maybe TRBD1 (5 bases). V lost 5 bases, J lost 1 base, and 20 bases lay in between. There are 17 residues in the CDR3. The germline V gene has CDR1 ENHRY and CDR2 SYGVKD. CDR3 in amino acids: CAISQIGGRGQNTEAFF. For the CDR3, the DNA is TGTGCCATCAGTCAAATCGGAGGGAGGGGCCAGAACACTGAAGCTTTCTTT.

The chain uses TRBV29-1 and TRBJ2-1, with D unclear. Germline values: CDR1 SQVTM, CDR2 ANQGSEA. CDR3 length: 15 residues. Trimming stripped 1 base from V and 1 base from J, with 11 bases between. CDR3 loop: CSVEGLAGSYNEQFF. The CDR3 DNA sequence: TGCAGCGTTGAAGGCCTCGCAGGTTCCTACAATGAGCAGTTCTTC.